This entry features one TCR beta chain sequence. Its cognate antigen is unknown. The data are from a study of T-cell memory formation after mild COVID-19. General study findings and limits: The study detected some responding clones in pre-infection memory, suggesting cross-reactive memory joined.

CDR3 length equals 14 residues. Germline lookup yields CDR1 SEHNR and CDR2 FQNEAQ (reference sequence). V lost 8 bases and J lost 2; bases outside the gene matches: 6. Each CDR3 protein is one row after TCRdb ran MiXCR on the 5' RACE reads. Among a few hundred thousand distinct CDR3 sequences listed, 24% were seen once. This chain joins TRBV7-9 and TRBJ2-3, with TRBD2 identical over 8 bases. The sequenced sample was PBMCs or a T cell subset sorted from them (not recorded which). This TCR came from an adult woman who had mild COVID-19 (a few samples of this study predate the infection). Cell type and time point are not known. CDR3 nucleotide sequence: TGTGCCAGCCGATTAGCGGGACCCACAGATACGCAGTATTTT. This encodes CASRLAGPTDTQYF. The variable domain in full, completed from reference TRBV7-9 and TRBJ2-3, reads DTGVSQNPRHKITKRGQNVTFRCDPISEHNRLYWYRQTLGQGPEFLTYFQNEAQLEKSRLLSDRFSAERPKGSFSTLEIQRTEQGDSAMYLCASRLAGPTDTQYFGPGTRLTVL.